These 7 T cell receptor beta chains came from one sample sequenced in a study of control samples from healthy donors and cancer patients. Profiling relied on immunoSEQ multiplex PCR, and the TCRdb table lists in-frame clones only, not all of them. In the table there are about 220,000 clones, around 94% of which are singletons. Sequenced sample: blood. Receptors were obtained from a man aged 45-65 years in good health.

This chain links TRBV4-3 with TRBJ1-4, with D possibly matching TRBD1 (6 bases). The CDR3 has 15 residues. V gave up 0 bases and J gave up 8 bases, with 13 bases separating them. CDR1 and CDR2 from the germline V gene are LGHNA and YSLEER. The chain's CDR3 is CASSQDQGHGEKLFF. CDR3 DNA: TGCGCCAGCAGCCAAGACCAGGGGCATGGGGAAAAACTGTTTTTT.

The rearrangement joins TRBV5-1 to TRBJ1-2, with 7 bases matching TRBD1. Per germline, CDR1 SGHRS and CDR2 YFSETQ. The V and J ends lost 4 bases and 4 bases, in that order; junction bases with no gene match: 7. This CDR3 has 14 residues. For the CDR3, the DNA is TGCGCCAGCAGCCTGTCGGCAGGGGGCTATGGCTACACCTTC. Protein product: CASSLSAGGYGYTF.

The chain recombines TRBV4-2 with TRBJ2-3, with D possibly being TRBD2 (6 bases). The CDR3 sequence is 14 residues long. Trimming removed 1 base at V and 3 bases at J, with 8 bases between. CDR1 and CDR2 from the germline V gene are LGHNA and YNFKEQ. This CDR3 is CASSQVGGTDTQYF. The CDR3 nucleotides read TGTGCCAGCAGCCAAGTAGGAGGGACAGATACGCAGTATTTT.

The chain employs TRBV18 and TRBJ2-5, with a weak D call TRBD1 (6 bases). The CDR3 has 13 residues. V was trimmed by 6 bases and J by 0 bases, leaving 8 bases between them. Germline V CDR1 and CDR2: KGHSH, LQKENI. CDR3 protein: CASSQGNQETQYF. CDR3 coding DNA: TGTGCCAGCTCTCAGGGGAACCAAGAGACCCAGTACTTC.

This chain uses TRBV7-9 with TRBJ2-5; tentative D call: TRBD2 (6 bases). This CDR3 has 13 amino acids. The ends were cut back, 4 bases at V and 5 bases at J, with 11 bases in the middle. Germline lookup yields CDR1 SEHNR and CDR2 FQNEAQ (reference sequence). The CDR3 sequence: CASSSLGGETQYF. CDR3 DNA: TGTGCCAGCAGCTCCTTAGGAGGGGAGACCCAGTACTTC. The whole variable domain, filled in from reference TRBV7-9 and TRBJ2-5, reads DTGVSQNPRHKITKRGQNVTFRCDPISEHNRLYWYRQTLGQGPEFLTYFQNEAQLEKSRLLSDRFSAERPKGSFSTLEIQRTEQGDSAMYLCASSSLGGETQYFGPGTRLLVL.

Only one count was recorded for this clone. The V gene is TRBV6-5, the J gene TRBJ1-1; D gene ambiguous. The CDR3 length is 13 residues. Trimming took off 6 bases at V and 1 base at J, with 9 bases between the two ends. Germline CDR1 and CDR2: MNHEY and SVGAGI. CDR3 loop: CASSSEQNTEAFF. The CDR3 nucleotides are TGTGCCAGCAGCTCGGAACAGAACACTGAAGCTTTCTTT.

This rearrangement joins TRBV28 to TRBJ1-1; 7 bases map to TRBD1. Germline CDR1 reads MDHEN; CDR2 reads SYDVKM. The CDR3 spans 14 residues. Germline trimming cut 6 bases from V and 4 bases from J; bases unmatched to any gene: 8. The CDR3 region is CASSLEHRGTEAFF. The CDR3 nucleotides are TGTGCCAGCAGCCTAGAACACAGGGGCACTGAAGCTTTCTTT.